The 25 T cell receptor beta chains listed next were all sequenced from one sample in a study of blood T cell repertoires in COVID-19. Profiling relied on immunoSEQ multiplex PCR, and the TCRdb table lists in-frame clones only, not all of them. The table has 90,000 to 120,000 clones, around 86% seen once. The sequencing sample was made of peripheral blood. All receptors come from an older woman with acute or convalescent COVID-19.

The chain employs TRBV24-1 and TRBJ1-2; D might be TRBD1 (6 bases). The CDR3 consists of 11 residues. Per the germline V gene, CDR1 is KGHDR and CDR2 is SFDVKD. Trimming left V 9 bases short and J 6 bases short, with 10 bases between. This chain's CDR3 is CATSRGNGYTF. CDR3 nucleotide sequence: TGTGCCACCTCCAGGGGAAATGGCTACACCTTC.

CDR3 nucleotide sequence: TGTGCCAGCAGCGATCCGGACAGGGGTCTCGTCAATCAGCCCCAGCATTTT. Amino acid sequence: CASSDPDRGLVNQPQHF. The chain joins TRBV7-2 to TRBJ1-5, with TRBD1 matching over 9 bases. The V gene end was trimmed by 5 bases and the J gene end by 3 bases; junction bases not matched to a gene: 11. The CDR3 is made up of 17 amino acids. Germline V gives CDR1 SGHTA, CDR2 FQGNSA.

The J gene is TRBJ1-1, the V gene TRBV11-3; no clear D. CDR3 size: 17 residues. The ends were cut back, 2 bases at V and 3 bases at J, with 19 bases in the middle. Germline values: CDR1 SGHNT, CDR2 YENEEA. This CDR3 is CASSLRRAGETDTEAFF. In DNA form, the CDR3 reads TGTGCCAGCAGCTTAAGGAGGGCAGGTGAGACGGACACTGAAGCTTTCTTT.

The chain recombines TRBV5-1 with TRBJ2-7; possibly TRBD1 for D (5 bases). Between the trimmed V and J ends, which lost 6 bases and 2 bases, there was a span of 15 bases. This CDR3 has 14 amino acids. Per the germline V gene, CDR1 is SGHRS and CDR2 is YFSETQ. The CDR3 reads CASNPTGDTYEQYF. In DNA form, the CDR3 reads TGCGCCAGCAACCCAACAGGAGACACCTACGAGCAGTACTTC.

The sample holds a few counts of this clone. The chain combines TRBV5-4 with TRBJ1-5; possible D gene TRBD1, 6 bases. This CDR3 is 17 amino acids long. V was trimmed by 2 bases and J by 9 bases, leaving 24 bases between them. Germline CDR1 reads SGHNT; CDR2 reads YYREEE (reference sequence). The CDR3 coding sequence is TGTGCCAGCAGCTTTTCGACAGGCCCTCTTTCCAAAGGGCCCCAGCATTTT. Amino acid sequence: CASSFSTGPLSKGPQHF. The complete variable domain, with remaining parts taken from reference TRBV5-4 and TRBJ1-5, reads ETGVTQSPTHLIKTRGQQVTLRCSSQSGHNTVSWYQQALGQGPQFIFQYYREEENGRGNFPPRFSGLQFPNYSSELNVNALELDDSALYLCASSFSTGPLSKGPQHFGDGTRLSIL.

The rearrangement uses TRBV5-6 and TRBJ2-1; 7 bases match TRBD2. From germline, CDR1 is SGHDT and CDR2 YYEEEE. This CDR3 spans 12 amino acids. V trimming: 6 bases; J trimming: 10 bases; junction bases outside the gene matches: 7. The DNA for the CDR3 is TGTGCCAGCAATCCGCGGGGGAGCGAGCAGTTCTTC. As protein: CASNPRGSEQFF. Drawing the rest from reference TRBV5-6 and TRBJ2-1, the complete variable domain is DAGVTQSPTHLIKTRGQQVTLRCSPKSGHDTVSWYQQALGQGPQFIFQYYEEEERQRGNFPDRFSGHQFPNYSSELNVNALLLGDSALYLCASNPRGSEQFFGPGTRLTVL.

This clone came up once. The chain employs TRBV7-9 and TRBJ2-2; D may be TRBD1 (5 bases). The V end was cut by 3 bases, the J end by 6 bases, with 11 bases between. Germline V gene sequence: CDR1 SEHNR, CDR2 FQNEAQ (reference sequence). The CDR3 runs 14 residues. CDR3 sequence (DNA): TGTGCCAGCAGCTTGACAAAGACAGCCGGGGAGCTGTTTTTT. Translating it yields CASSLTKTAGELFF.

The CDR3, as DNA: TGTGCCAGCACCGCTCAGGGGGGCAATGAGCAGTTCTTC. As protein: CASTAQGGNEQFF. The chain combines TRBV6-5 with TRBJ2-1; TRBD1 might be the D (7 bases). Trimming left V 7 bases short and J 6 bases short, with 13 bases between. Germline V gene data show CDR1 as MNHEY and CDR2 as SVGAGI. This CDR3 is built from 13 residues.

This chain connects TRBV6-5 to TRBJ1-2; TRBD1 might be the D (6 bases). Germline lookup yields CDR1 MNHEY and CDR2 SVGAGI. The CDR3 extends over 14 amino acids. Trimming shortened V by 5 bases and J by 6 bases, and 16 bases separated the two germline ends. The CDR3 sequence is CASSPGARGNGYTF. CDR3 DNA: TGTGCCAGCAGTCCAGGGGCTAGGGGGAATGGCTACACCTTC.

The rearrangement links TRBV28 to TRBJ1-2; 7 positions agree with TRBD1. CDR1 MDHEN and CDR2 SYDVKM come from the germline V gene. This CDR3 region has 15 residues. V shed 5 bases and J 4 bases; nucleotides not matched to a gene: 10. CDR3 coding DNA: TGTGCCAGCAGTACGCCGGGACAGCCATCCTATGGCTACACCTTC. Its protein product is CASSTPGQPSYGYTF.

V gene TRBV18 combines with J gene TRBJ2-7, with a tentative D call TRBD2 (6 bases). Germline-derived CDR1 and CDR2 are KGHSH and LQKENI. Trimming removed 11 bases from V and 5 bases from J, with 22 bases in between. The CDR3 runs to 14 residues. DNA of the CDR3: TGTGCCGGGACTTCAGGGTCGAGGCTGGACGAGCAGTACTTC. Translated: CAGTSGSRLDEQYF.

The chain links TRBV23-1 to TRBJ1-5, with D uncertain. TRBV23-1 is treated as an ORF (open reading frame) with a function not yet certain. The CDR3 covers 14 residues. Between the trimmed V and J ends, which lost 0 bases and 4 bases, there was a span of 7 bases. CDR3 region: CASSQSKRNQPQHF. In DNA form, the CDR3 reads TGCGCCAGCAGTCAATCGAAGAGGAATCAGCCCCAGCATTTT.

This chain joins TRBV18 and TRBJ2-7, with a tentative D call TRBD1 (6 bases). Looked up from germline, CDR1 is KGHSH and CDR2 is LQKENI. This CDR3 spans 15 amino acids. Trimming pared 6 bases from V and 5 bases from J, leaving 20 bases between. CDR3 region: CASSPTTARGDEQYV. The CDR3 coding sequence is TGTGCCAGCTCGCCTACCACGGCCAGGGGTGACGAGCAGTACGTC.

V usage is TRBV5-6 and J usage is TRBJ1-1; TRBD1 aligns across 8 bases. Trimming took 2 bases from V and 1 from J; bases not matched to a gene: 4. Germline CDR1 and CDR2: SGHDT and YYEEEE. The CDR3 spans 15 residues. CDR3 region: CASSFGQGSNTEAFF. The DNA for the CDR3 is TGTGCCAGCAGCTTCGGACAGGGTTCGAACACTGAAGCTTTCTTT.

The chain joins TRBV3-1 (or the pseudogene TRBV3-2) to TRBJ2-1; D is ambiguous. Germline V lookup: CDR1 LGHDT, CDR2 YNNKEL (reference sequence). V lost 4 bases and J lost 6, with 10 bases in between. This CDR3 is built from 13 residues. CDR3 amino acids: CASSLGSVNEQFF. The CDR3 bases are TGTGCCAGCAGCCTCGGGTCCGTCAATGAGCAGTTCTTC.

The rearrangement links TRBV11-3 to TRBJ1-1; D unclear. CDR1 is SGHNT and CDR2 is YENEEA in the germline V gene. Trimming pared 2 bases from V and 1 base from J, leaving 5 bases between. The CDR3 extends over 13 amino acids. The CDR3 spells CASSLQANTEAFF. The DNA for the CDR3 is TGTGCCAGCAGCTTACAGGCGAACACTGAAGCTTTCTTT.

This chain joins TRBV27 and TRBJ2-1, with TRBD2 matching over 10 bases. In germline, CDR1 is MNHEY, CDR2 SMNVEV (reference sequence). This CDR3 contains 17 residues. The junction had 11 bases not matched to a gene; V was cut back by 5 bases and J by 4 bases. The CDR3, as DNA: TGTGCCAGCAGTGGGAGACTGACTAGCGGGTCTTACAATGAGCAGTTCTTC. Translated, it gives CASSGRLTSGSYNEQFF.

This chain joins TRBV4-2 and TRBJ1-6; TRBD1 agrees at 8 bases. The germline V gene has CDR1 LGHNA and CDR2 YNFKEQ. The CDR3 loop spans 16 amino acids. With V trimmed by 0 bases and J by 9 bases, 7 bases remained unmatched. In nucleotides, the CDR3 is TGTGCCAGCAGCCAAGATCCGACAGGGGTTACTTCACCCCTCCACTTT. This encodes CASSQDPTGVTSPLHF.

This clone showed up just once. This chain's CDR3 is CSASIGEAQETQYF. For the CDR3, the DNA is TGCAGTGCTAGTATCGGGGAGGCCCAGGAGACCCAGTACTTC. The genes are TRBV20-1 and TRBJ2-5, with D possibly TRBD2 on 6 matching bases. This CDR3 comprises 14 residues. Germline loops: CDR1 DFQATT, CDR2 SNEGSKA (reference sequence). Trimming removed 3 bases at V and 5 bases at J, with 16 bases between.

Only one count was recorded for this clone. This CDR3 is CASSTRTGGGSPLHF. CDR3 in DNA: TGTGCCAGCAGTACTAGGACAGGGGGAGGTTCACCCCTCCACTTT. The rearrangement links TRBV6-5 to TRBJ1-6; the match to TRBD1 covers 10 bases. CDR3 size: 15 residues. V was pared by 5 bases and J by 9 bases, with 7 bases of the junction left unmatched. Germline CDR1 and CDR2: MNHEY and SVGAGI.

The chain has TRBV18 and TRBJ2-7; 11 bases fit TRBD1. CDR1 is KGHSH and CDR2 is LQKENI in the germline V gene. V gave up 4 bases and J gave up 6 bases; unmatched junction bases: 8. CDR3 length: 15 residues. CDR3 residues: CASSRYGQGAGEQYF. DNA of the CDR3: TGTGCCAGCTCACGCTACGGACAGGGGGCAGGCGAGCAGTACTTC.

This chain uses TRBV5-1 with TRBJ1-5; D ambiguous. CDR3 length equals 15 residues. Germline assignment: CDR1 SGHRS and CDR2 YFSETQ. V dropped 2 bases and J dropped 6 bases, with 15 bases sitting between them. CDR3: CASSLSAGGSQPQHF. For the CDR3, the DNA is TGCGCCAGCAGCTTATCTGCTGGAGGGAGTCAGCCCCAGCATTTT.

This rearrangement joins TRBV20-1 to TRBJ2-5, with D unclear. The CDR3 contains 12 residues. Trimming took 3 bases from V and 5 from J, leaving 10 bases between them. The germline gives CDR1 DFQATT, CDR2 SNEGSKA (reference sequence). The CDR3 loop reads CSASVSVETQYF. In DNA form, the CDR3 reads TGCAGTGCTAGTGTGTCGGTGGAGACCCAGTACTTC.

This clone was seen a single time. V usage is TRBV5-1 and J usage is TRBJ2-3; D might be TRBD2 (5 bases). This CDR3 is 14 amino acids long. V was shortened by 4 bases and J by 3 bases, with 12 bases between the two germline ends. Germline values: CDR1 SGHRS, CDR2 YFSETQ. The CDR3 DNA follows: TGCGCCAGCAGCCGGGGTCTCGAGACAGATACGCAGTATTTT. This encodes CASSRGLETDTQYF.

This rearrangement joins TRBV19 to TRBJ2-4; D is ambiguous. With 2 bases removed from V and 1 base from J, the gap between germline ends came to 15 bases. The CDR3 consists of 17 residues. CDR1 and CDR2 (germline): LNHDA, SQIVND (reference sequence). CDR3 loop: CASSIRDAAGAKNIQYF. The DNA for the CDR3 is TGTGCCAGTAGTATAAGAGACGCGGCTGGGGCCAAAAACATTCAGTACTTC.